A single sample gave rise to the 18 T cell receptor beta chains below, sequenced in a study of CD8 T cells in ankylosing spondylitis. Points from the study as a whole: Seemingly characteristic of ankylosing spondylitis blood was a TCR beta motif consisting of about 8 highly homologous variants.

TCRdb passed the 5' RACE reads through MiXCR, listing each CDR3 protein once. The data show under 550,000 distinct CDR3 sequences, about 24% seen once. Their antigens are not known. The sequenced sample was blood, either unsorted or a sorted T cell fraction (not recorded which). Every receptor here comes from a male donor with ankylosing spondylitis.

This clonotype has only a few counts. The chain is built from TRBV29-1 and TRBJ2-1; 8 nucleotides align to TRBD2. Unmatched junction bases numbered 13, after V lost 4 bases and J lost 8 bases. This CDR3 has 15 amino acids. Germline V gives CDR1 SQVTM, CDR2 ANQGSEA. CDR3 amino acids: CSVAGRAGAVDEQFF. The CDR3 nucleotides read TGCAGCGTTGCTGGTCGAGCGGGAGCGGTCGATGAGCAGTTCTTC.

The chain links TRBV20-1 to TRBJ2-2; the match to TRBD1 covers 8 bases. CDR1 and CDR2 (germline): DFQATT, SNEGSKA (reference sequence). The CDR3 has 14 amino acids. V gave up 2 bases and J gave up 6 bases; unmatched junction bases: 5. CDR3 bases: TGCAGTGCTAGACAGGGGGCGGTGGCCGGGGAGCTGTTTTTT. Translation: CSARQGAVAGELFF.

This clonotype showed up just a few times. The rearrangement joins TRBV29-1 to TRBJ2-7; D call uncertain. The V gene's germline CDR1 is SQVTM and CDR2 ANQGSEA. Trimming pared 4 bases from V and 4 bases from J, leaving 14 bases between. The CDR3 spans 13 residues. The DNA for the CDR3 is TGCAGCGTTGTCATCGTTAGAACGTACGAGCAGTACTTC. This translates into CSVVIVRTYEQYF.

The rearrangement uses TRBV5-1 and TRBJ1-6; D remains unclear. Germline CDR1 SGHRS, CDR2 YFSETQ. The CDR3 has 13 residues. Between the trimmed V and J ends, which lost 4 bases and 4 bases, there was a span of 6 bases. The DNA for the CDR3 is TGCGCCAGCAGCCCCGATTATAATTCACCCCTCCACTTT. This translates into CASSPDYNSPLHF.

The chain links TRBV3-1 to TRBJ2-5; D possibly corresponds to TRBD1 (5 bases). The CDR3 consists of 14 residues. Germline V lookup: CDR1 LGHDT, CDR2 YNNKEL (reference sequence). The V and J ends lost 5 bases and 1 base respectively, with 11 bases between them. The CDR3 DNA follows: TGTGCCAGCAGCTTTAGACAGCCCCAAGAGACCCAGTACTTC. This codes for CASSFRQPQETQYF.

The chain links TRBV24-1 to TRBJ1-1, with TRBD1 matching 7 bases. Germline CDR1 and CDR2: KGHDR and SFDVKD. Trimming at V came to 4 bases and at J to 0 bases, leaving 4 bases not matched to a gene. This CDR3 spans 15 amino acids. The CDR3 DNA follows: TGTGCCACCAGTGAAGGGGGCCTAATGAACACTGAAGCTTTCTTT. Protein sequence: CATSEGGLMNTEAFF.

This clonotype has ten or more counts. The chain links TRBV7-2 to TRBJ2-1; D uncertain. The CDR3 loop spans 13 amino acids. Germline CDR1 and CDR2: SGHTA and FQGNSA. Deletions cut 0 bases from V and 10 bases from J, with 10 bases between. The CDR3 DNA reads TGTGCCAGCAGCTTAGCAAAGCAAAAAGAGCAGTTCTTC. This gives the protein CASSLAKQKEQFF.

This clonotype was picked up a small number of times. The rearrangement uses TRBV20-1 and TRBJ2-1; possibly TRBD2 for D (6 bases). V was trimmed by 0 bases and J by 9 bases, leaving 12 bases between them. CDR3 size: 13 residues. Germline V gene data show CDR1 as DFQATT and CDR2 as SNEGSKA (reference sequence). The CDR3: CSARDRRVGEQFF. The CDR3 DNA reads as TGCAGTGCTAGAGATCGGAGGGTCGGTGAGCAGTTCTTC.

This chain uses TRBV7-9 with TRBJ1-3; no clear D. Germline-derived CDR1 and CDR2 are SEHNR and FQNEAQ (reference sequence). The CDR3 runs to 14 residues. The germline V and J ends were trimmed by 2 bases and 0 bases, with 5 bases remaining between them. The CDR3, as DNA: TGTGCCAGCAGCTTATTGGGCTCTGGAAACACCATATATTTT. Protein sequence: CASSLLGSGNTIYF.

The V call is TRBV12-3 or TRBV12-4, the J call TRBJ1-5, with D perhaps matching TRBD1 (5 bases). The V end lost 6 bases, the J end lost 9 bases, and 18 bases lay between the germline ends. CDR3 length: 14 amino acids. CDR3: CASSPGTGGSPQHF. In nucleotides, the CDR3 is TGTGCCAGCAGCCCAGGGACCGGCGGCTCGCCCCAGCATTTT.

This clonotype was counted between two and nine times. The chain is built from TRBV6-1 and TRBJ1-5, with TRBD1 identical over 12 bases. Germline V lookup: CDR1 MNHNS, CDR2 SASEGT. The CDR3 covers 17 residues. The ends lost 5 bases at V and 6 bases at J; junction bases unmatched: 11. DNA of the CDR3: TGTGCCAGCAGTCCGGGACAGGGGGCGCTTTCTGGTCAGCCCCAGCATTTT. It codes for CASSPGQGALSGQPQHF.

This clonotype was detected only a few times. The genes are TRBV3-1 and TRBJ1-2; D not resolved. The V end lost 0 bases, the J end lost 10 bases, and 15 bases lay between the germline ends. Germline CDR1 is LGHDT and CDR2 is YNNKEL (reference sequence). The CDR3 runs 14 residues. CDR3 protein: CASSQDASDRDYTF. CDR3 bases: TGTGCCAGCAGCCAAGATGCCTCCGATCGGGACTACACCTTC.

The V gene is TRBV5-1, the J gene TRBJ1-2, with D maybe TRBD1 (5 bases). This CDR3 contains 16 residues. V shed 5 bases and J shed 2 bases, with 19 bases lying between them. Germline CDR1 SGHRS, CDR2 YFSETQ. CDR3 amino acids: CASSLPGAPGNYGYTF. The DNA for the CDR3 is TGCGCCAGCAGTCTGCCCGGGGCCCCGGGGAACTATGGCTACACCTTC. The full variable domain, rest sourced from reference TRBV5-1 and TRBJ1-2, is KAGVTQTPRYLIKTRGQQVTLSCSPISGHRSVSWYQQTPGQGLQFLFEYFSETQRNKGNFPGRFSGRQFSNSRSEMNVSTLELGDSALYLCASSLPGAPGNYGYTFGSGTRLTVV.

This clonotype was seen a handful of times. The chain employs TRBV11-2 and TRBJ2-5; possible D gene TRBD2, 6 bases. There are 18 residues in the CDR3. The germline V and J ends were trimmed by 5 bases and 2 bases, with 24 bases remaining between them. Germline CDR1 is SGHAT and CDR2 is FQNNGV. The CDR3 DNA is TGTGCCAGCAGCCCGGAGGGCGGTACTAGACTCTTACAAGAGACCCAGTACTTC. As protein: CASSPEGGTRLLQETQYF.

This clonotype was observed at least ten times. The chain recombines TRBV7-2 with TRBJ1-5; possible D gene TRBD1, 5 bases. Per the germline V gene, CDR1 is SGHTA and CDR2 is FQGNSA. Deletions cut 1 base from V and 3 bases from J, with 10 bases between. The CDR3 spans 15 residues. Here the CDR3 DNA reads TGTGCCAGCAGCTTAGGAGGGGAAATCAATCAGCCCCAGCATTTT. It specifies CASSLGGEINQPQHF.

This rearrangement joins TRBV12-3 or TRBV12-4 to TRBJ2-3, with 7 bases that match TRBD2. Trimming at V came to 5 bases and at J to 3 bases, leaving 5 bases not matched to a gene. The CDR3 is 14 residues long. DNA of the CDR3: TGTGCCAGCAGTATCCAAGCGGGGACAGATACGCAGTATTTT. It specifies CASSIQAGTDTQYF.

This chain connects TRBV27 to TRBJ2-1, with 9 bases aligning to TRBD1. V trimming: 4 bases; J trimming: 9 bases; junction bases outside the gene matches: 10. This CDR3 is 15 amino acids long. CDR1 and CDR2 from the germline V gene are MNHEY and SMNVEV (reference sequence). CDR3 in amino acids: CASSSPGQGSVEQFF. The CDR3, as DNA: TGTGCCAGCAGTTCCCCGGGACAGGGTTCGGTTGAGCAGTTCTTC.

This clonotype was detected many times. This chain connects TRBV10-3 to TRBJ2-7, with 10 bases lining up with TRBD1. Trimming removed 10 bases from V and 5 bases from J; junction bases left unmatched: 11. Germline V gene sequence: CDR1 ENHRY, CDR2 SYGVKD. The CDR3 is made up of 14 amino acids. The CDR3: CATHPGTGDNEQYV. The CDR3 coding sequence is TGTGCCACCCACCCCGGGACAGGGGACAACGAGCAGTACGTC.